Listed below are T cell receptor beta chains from one sample, sequenced in a study of T-cell memory formation after mild COVID-19. TCRdb re-analysed the 5' RACE reads in MiXCR, keeping a single row per CDR3 protein. Of approximately 350,000 distinct CDR3 sequences in the sample, around 28% are singletons; the top ten hold approximately 15%. Input material: PBMCs or a T cell subset sorted from them (not recorded which). These receptors all stem from an adult woman who had mild COVID-19 (a few samples of this study predate the infection). Cell type and time point are not known. CDR3s include the opening cysteine and the closing phenylalanine or tryptophan. Each record gives: V gene, J gene, clone size, D gene, CDR3 protein, CDR3 DNA. The D gene is left open where the match is weak. Clone size is stated in some rows and not others, as once, few, many or a class when expanded.

TRBV9	TRBJ2-2	few	-	CASSVGRLTGELFF	TGTGCCAGCAGCGTAGGTCGGTTGACCGGGGAGCTGTTTTTT
TRBV3-1	TRBJ1-4	many	-	CASSRTASNEKLFF	TGTGCCAGCAGCCGGACAGCCTCTAATGAAAAACTGTTTTTT
TRBV7-9	TRBJ2-1	-	-	CASSLEGGGWIDEQFF	TGTGCCAGCAGCTTAGAGGGCGGAGGGTGGATAGATGAGCAGTTCTTC
TRBV10-3	TRBJ2-3	few	-	CAISTSTDTQYF	TGTGCCATCAGTACTAGCACAGATACGCAGTATTTT
TRBV10-3	TRBJ1-1	-	-	CAISEGTKAEAFF	TGTGCCATCAGTGAAGGGACAAAGGCTGAAGCTTTCTTT
TRBV7-8	TRBJ1-2	-	-	CASSLTSGNYGYTF	TGTGCCAGCAGCTTAACGTCAGGAAACTATGGCTACACCTTC
TRBV7-9	TRBJ2-1	few	TRBD2	CASRPGPGLAGGEQFF	TGTGCCAGCAGGCCAGGACCGGGACTAGCGGGAGGTGAGCAGTTCTTC
TRBV7-3	TRBJ2-3	few	-	CASSSGPTSTDTQYF	TGTGCCAGCAGCTCAGGACCCACCAGCACAGATACGCAGTATTTT
TRBV19	TRBJ1-4	few	-	CASSISGGDATNEKLFF	TGTGCCAGTAGTATTTCTGGCGGTGACGCAACTAATGAAAAACTGTTTTTT
TRBV5-1	TRBJ1-1	few	-	CASSPPRGNTEAFF	TGCGCCAGCAGCCCTCCTCGAGGGAACACTGAAGCTTTCTTT
TRBV6-1	TRBJ2-2	-	-	CASSELGGWELFF	TGTGCCAGCAGTGAATTAGGAGGCTGGGAGCTGTTTTTT
TRBV7-2	TRBJ2-5	few	-	CASRRGVQETQYF	TGTGCCAGCAGGAGAGGGGTCCAAGAGACCCAGTACTTC
TRBV7-9	TRBJ2-7	few	-	CASSLGGLPGMEQYF	TGTGCCAGCAGCTTAGGCGGACTCCCGGGGATGGAGCAGTACTTC
TRBV12-3/TRBV12-4	TRBJ1-2	-	-	CASSPGRGIGYTF	TGTGCCAGCAGCCCCGGCCGGGGGATCGGCTACACCTTC
TRBV30	TRBJ1-2	few	-	CAWSVQSYGYTF	TGTGCCTGGAGTGTACAGTCTTATGGCTACACCTTC
TRBV20-1	TRBJ2-2	few	TRBD2	CSARLKGLAGGELFF	TGCAGTGCTAGGCTAAAAGGACTAGCAGGCGGGGAGCTGTTTTTT
TRBV5-6	TRBJ2-3	-	TRBD2	CASSSHIGLETDTQYF	TGTGCCAGCAGCTCCCACATCGGACTAGAGACAGATACGCAGTATTTT
TRBV7-9	TRBJ1-1	-	-	CASSPPREGPPNTEAFF	TGTGCCAGCAGCCCACCCCGCGAGGGGCCACCGAACACTGAAGCTTTCTTT
TRBV24-1	TRBJ2-3	-	-	CATSDLSGGSSTDTQYF	TGTGCCACCAGTGATTTAAGCGGCGGTTCTAGCACAGATACGCAGTATTTT
TRBV18	TRBJ2-7	-	TRBD2	CASSPRLAGASYEQYF	TGTGCCAGCTCACCAAGGCTAGCGGGAGCGTCCTACGAGCAGTACTTC
TRBV27	TRBJ2-5	many	-	CASSSVTAYQETQYF	TGTGCCAGCAGTTCCGTGACAGCGTACCAAGAGACCCAGTACTTC
TRBV24-1	TRBJ2-1	-	-	CATSDLGSEQFF	TGTGCCACCAGTGACCTAGGAAGTGAGCAGTTCTTC
TRBV18	TRBJ2-6	-	TRBD1	CASSPTGGSGANVLTF	TGTGCCAGCTCACCGACAGGGGGTTCTGGGGCCAACGTCCTGACTTTC
TRBV27	TRBJ2-1	-	TRBD2	CASNQRENNEQFF	TGTGCCAGCAACCAGCGGGAGAACAATGAGCAGTTCTTC
TRBV7-2	TRBJ2-1	-	TRBD2	CASSLDTSGASSYNEQFF	TGTGCCAGCAGCTTAGATACTAGCGGGGCTTCTTCCTACAATGAGCAGTTCTTC
TRBV5-1	TRBJ2-5	many	TRBD1	CASSTRTGQETQYF	TGCGCCAGCAGCACCAGGACAGGGCAAGAGACCCAGTACTTC
TRBV29-1	TRBJ2-3	few	-	CSLMSGWGPSTDTQYF	TGCAGCCTAATGAGCGGTTGGGGGCCTAGCACAGATACGCAGTATTTT
TRBV6-5	TRBJ2-6	-	-	CASSFEGANVRANVLTF	TGTGCCAGCAGTTTTGAAGGGGCGAACGTTCGGGCCAACGTCCTGACTTTC
TRBV20-1	TRBJ2-5	few	TRBD2	CSARVGGSPQETQYF	TGCAGTGCTAGAGTGGGGGGGAGCCCCCAAGAGACCCAGTACTTC
TRBV5-6	TRBJ2-7	-	-	CASSLTGRVDEQYF	TGTGCCAGCAGCTTGACCGGGAGAGTTGACGAGCAGTACTTC
TRBV3-1	TRBJ2-5	many	TRBD2	CASSPEVDRPGRETQYF	TGTGCCAGCAGCCCGGAGGTCGACCGGCCCGGGAGGGAGACCCAGTACTTC
TRBV5-1	TRBJ2-7	few	-	CASTLGRNPYEQYF	TGCGCCAGCACCTTGGGGCGGAACCCCTACGAGCAGTACTTC
TRBV9	TRBJ2-2	many	-	CASSLQDWGRWTGELFF	TGTGCCAGCAGCCTCCAAGATTGGGGGAGGTGGACCGGGGAGCTGTTTTTT
TRBV5-1	TRBJ2-3	-	-	CASKAADTQYF	TGCGCCAGCAAAGCGGCCGATACGCAGTATTTT
TRBV5-1	TRBJ2-7	few	-	CASSWGGDGEQYF	TGCGCCAGCAGCTGGGGCGGGGACGGCGAGCAGTACTTC
TRBV6-5	TRBJ2-3	few	-	CASSQQGNTDTQYF	TGTGCCAGCAGCCAACAGGGAAACACAGATACGCAGTATTTT
TRBV9	TRBJ2-1	once	TRBD2	CASSVGEEAGGRQFF	TGTGCCAGCAGCGTAGGTGAGGAGGCCGGGGGGAGGCAGTTCTTC
TRBV12-3/TRBV12-4	TRBJ2-3	few	-	CASSLGPYRGTDTQYF	TGTGCCAGCAGTTTAGGACCCTATAGGGGGACAGATACGCAGTATTTT
TRBV6-5	TRBJ2-7	few	-	CASSYGTEQAYEQYF	TGTGCCAGCAGTTACGGGACGGAGCAAGCTTACGAGCAGTACTTC
TRBV6-5	TRBJ2-7	few	TRBD2	CASSRTTSGSYEQYF	TGTGCCAGCAGCCGTACTACTAGCGGGAGCTACGAGCAGTACTTC
TRBV20-1	TRBJ1-2	-	TRBD1	CSALGQGGFDYGYTF	TGCAGTGCTTTGGGACAGGGAGGATTCGACTATGGCTACACCTTC
TRBV7-8	TRBJ1-1	-	-	CASSFGPTGQAFF	TGTGCCAGCAGCTTCGGGCCAACAGGGCAAGCTTTCTTT
TRBV13	TRBJ2-3	few	-	CASSLDQQAEDTQYF	TGTGCCAGCAGCTTAGATCAGCAGGCGGAAGATACGCAGTATTTT
TRBV24-1	TRBJ2-5	-	-	CATSDSPGGEQETQYF	TGTGCCACCAGTGATTCCCCAGGGGGGGAACAAGAGACCCAGTACTTC
TRBV12-3/TRBV12-4	TRBJ1-5	-	-	CASKDGSNQPQHF	TGTGCCAGCAAGGATGGTAGCAATCAGCCCCAGCATTTT
TRBV6-2/TRBV6-3	TRBJ2-1	-	-	CASSPQGLINEQFF	TGTGCCAGCAGTCCACAGGGTTTGATCAATGAGCAGTTCTTC
TRBV24-1	TRBJ2-3	few	TRBD1	CATSDLGTGPTDTQYF	TGTGCCACCAGTGATTTAGGGACAGGGCCCACAGATACGCAGTATTTT
TRBV7-6	TRBJ2-1	-	TRBD2	CASSSTSGGAYNEQFF	TGTGCCAGCAGCTCGACTAGCGGGGGGGCATACAATGAGCAGTTCTTC
TRBV20-1	TRBJ2-5	few	TRBD2	CSARTSGGEETQYF	TGCAGTGCACGGACTAGCGGGGGGGAAGAGACCCAGTACTTC
TRBV4-2	TRBJ2-5	-	TRBD2	CASSRGGGLYQETQYF	TGTGCCAGCAGCCGCGGCGGGGGTCTGTACCAAGAGACCCAGTACTTC
TRBV29-1	TRBJ2-3	few	-	CSVEGHTGPDTQYF	TGCAGCGTTGAAGGGCACACCGGACCCGATACGCAGTATTTT
TRBV9	TRBJ1-2	-	TRBD1	CASSAGGYGYTF	TGTGCCAGCAGCGCAGGGGGCTATGGCTACACCTTC
TRBV24-1	TRBJ2-3	few	TRBD1	CATSGPGQGNADTQYF	TGTGCCACCAGTGGACCGGGACAGGGGAACGCAGATACGCAGTATTTT
TRBV7-9	TRBJ1-4	-	-	CASSPHQGFDEKLFF	TGTGCCAGCAGCCCACACCAGGGATTTGATGAAAAACTGTTTTTT
TRBV29-1	TRBJ1-1	-	-	CSVMTGRNTEAFF	TGCAGCGTAATGACAGGTAGGAACACTGAAGCTTTCTTT
TRBV24-1	TRBJ2-5	-	-	CATSVPSEQETQYF	TGTGCCACCAGTGTGCCTAGTGAACAAGAGACCCAGTACTTC
TRBV28	TRBJ1-2	-	TRBD1	CASSPRPGQGKTGYTF	TGTGCCAGCAGCCCTCGGCCGGGACAGGGGAAGACTGGCTACACCTTC
TRBV2	TRBJ1-5	-	-	CASSPGAGEQPQHF	TGTGCCAGCAGCCCCGGGGCAGGGGAACAGCCCCAGCATTTT
TRBV11-3	TRBJ2-2	few	-	CASSLGDGAGELFF	TGTGCCAGCAGCTTAGGAGACGGAGCCGGGGAGCTGTTTTTT